This T cell receptor beta chain was recorded in a study of beta chain features in type 1 diabetes. Points from the study as a whole: There was a moderate but significant shortening of TCRB CDR3s in all four CD4+ subsets of Type 1 diabetes patients. The naive, central memory and Treg TCRB repertoires showed an apparent similarity that was greater among patients than among healthy donors. The cDNA sequencing approach could over-represent high-TCR-expressing cells.

As concerns this clone: Its antigen is unidentified.

The CDR3 has 15 amino acids. V was clipped by 7 bases and J by 1 base, with 16 bases between them. Germline loops: CDR1 LNHDA, CDR2 SQIVND (reference sequence). Of the isolated RNA, all was reverse transcribed, and so the sequenced material was expressed TCRB transcripts. Assay used: immunoSEQ multiplex PCR; TCRdb lists only in-frame clones, some missing. The table records 15,000 to 20,000 clones, 50% of them present only once. Sequencing input: stem cell memory CD4+ T cells from blood. This sequence was found in a man aged 18 to 30 in good health. The genes are TRBV19 and TRBJ1-1; D possibly corresponds to TRBD1 (5 bases). CDR3 region: CASTPSRDSNTEAFF. The CDR3 bases are TGTGCCAGTACTCCTTCCCGGGACTCGAACACTGAAGCTTTCTTT.